This T cell receptor beta chain was recorded in a study of T-cell reconstitution after alpha-beta-depleted transplantation in children. Preparing the TCRbeta library involved the use of unique molecular identifiers. TCRdb re-analysed the PCR reads in MiXCR, keeping a single row per CDR3 protein. The sample shows about 500,000 distinct CDR3 sequences, about an eighth of them seen only once. Study results and limitations: Several hundred expanded graft clones reportedly gave rise to the alpha-beta T cells present about two months after transplant. High day-60 TCRbeta diversity in some patients came from surviving recipient T cells and thymic progenitors. At one year after transplant, newly produced T cells mostly accounted for T-cell counts and diversity.

On this clonotype: Its antigen is as yet unknown.

V was pared by 3 bases and J by 3 bases, with 9 bases between. The CDR3 loop spans 14 amino acids. Germline CDR1 SGHVS, CDR2 FQNEAQ. The sequence was obtained from a female patient between 2 and 15 years old who had a stem cell transplant for aplastic anemia, so the T cells may come from the graft donor. This chain joins TRBV7-8 and TRBJ2-4; D may be TRBD2 (5 bases). This specimen was PBMCs, mostly from graft donor cells, taken 180 days after TCRalphabeta/CD19-depleted stem cell transplant. CDR3 amino acids: CASSLRVVKNIQYF. CDR3 DNA sequence: TGTGCCAGCAGCTTGAGGGTAGTCAAAAACATTCAGTACTTC.